In its sample, the clone carrying this T cell receptor (beta chain) was seen a few times. Trimming removed 3 bases at V and 4 bases at J, with 9 bases between. This CDR3 comprises 13 residues. Germline V lookup: CDR1 MGHDK, CDR2 SYGVNS. In TCRdb, the RT-PCR reads were re-called with MiXCR into one record per CDR3 protein. Of roughly 180,000 distinct CDR3 sequences listed, 35% to 50% are singletons. This sample was taken from a study of patients and donors after allogeneic stem cell transplantation. This TCR was recovered from a human donor who was either an allogeneic HSCT recipient or a stem cell or donor lymphocyte infusion donor (not recorded which). It is not recorded whose cells these are; they may come from a transplant donor. The genes are TRBV25-1 and TRBJ1-2, with D possibly TRBD1 on 5 matching bases. Specimen: blood, either unsorted or a sorted T cell fraction (not recorded which). The CDR3 DNA is TGTGCCAGCAGTGAGTCAGGGAGCTATGGCTACACCTTC. This encodes CASSESGSYGYTF.